This passage covers 2 T cell receptor beta chains from one sample sequenced in a study of OX40 agonist ivuxolimab in advanced cancers. The method was immunoSEQ multiplex PCR; TCRdb's version includes in-frame clones alone and lacks a portion of them. The data show some 51,000 clones, about 78% seen once. Sequences were derived from CD4+ or CD8+ T cells sorted from blood, sampled in a trial of the OX40 agonist ivuxolimab. These TCRs come from an adult with an advanced solid tumor such as melanoma, head and neck, liver or kidney cancer.

V gene TRBV18 combines with J gene TRBJ2-1; D unclear. Germline V CDR1 and CDR2: KGHSH, LQKENI. The CDR3 is 12 residues long. V was trimmed by 2 bases and J by 7 bases, leaving 6 bases between them. The CDR3 region is CASSPVGNEQFF. The CDR3 nucleotides read TGTGCCAGCTCACCAGTAGGGAATGAGCAGTTCTTC. Based on the CDR3 plus reference TRBV18 and TRBJ2-1, the full variable domain is NAGVMQNPRHLVRRRGQEARLRCSPMKGHSHVYWYRQLPEEGLKFMVYLQKENIIDESGMPKERFSAEFPKEGPSILRIQQVVRGDSAAYFCASSPVGNEQFFGPGTRLTVL.

This clone came up a few times. The junction departs from the called germline gene at one end, perhaps through a read error. The chain has TRBV2 and TRBJ2-7; 10 bases line up with TRBD2. The CDR3 loop spans 13 amino acids. The germline V gene has CDR1 SNHLY and CDR2 FYNNEI. The DNA for the CDR3 is TGTGCCGGCAGGGCTAGCGGGAGAGTCGAGCAGTACTTC. Translation gives CAGRASGRVEQYF.